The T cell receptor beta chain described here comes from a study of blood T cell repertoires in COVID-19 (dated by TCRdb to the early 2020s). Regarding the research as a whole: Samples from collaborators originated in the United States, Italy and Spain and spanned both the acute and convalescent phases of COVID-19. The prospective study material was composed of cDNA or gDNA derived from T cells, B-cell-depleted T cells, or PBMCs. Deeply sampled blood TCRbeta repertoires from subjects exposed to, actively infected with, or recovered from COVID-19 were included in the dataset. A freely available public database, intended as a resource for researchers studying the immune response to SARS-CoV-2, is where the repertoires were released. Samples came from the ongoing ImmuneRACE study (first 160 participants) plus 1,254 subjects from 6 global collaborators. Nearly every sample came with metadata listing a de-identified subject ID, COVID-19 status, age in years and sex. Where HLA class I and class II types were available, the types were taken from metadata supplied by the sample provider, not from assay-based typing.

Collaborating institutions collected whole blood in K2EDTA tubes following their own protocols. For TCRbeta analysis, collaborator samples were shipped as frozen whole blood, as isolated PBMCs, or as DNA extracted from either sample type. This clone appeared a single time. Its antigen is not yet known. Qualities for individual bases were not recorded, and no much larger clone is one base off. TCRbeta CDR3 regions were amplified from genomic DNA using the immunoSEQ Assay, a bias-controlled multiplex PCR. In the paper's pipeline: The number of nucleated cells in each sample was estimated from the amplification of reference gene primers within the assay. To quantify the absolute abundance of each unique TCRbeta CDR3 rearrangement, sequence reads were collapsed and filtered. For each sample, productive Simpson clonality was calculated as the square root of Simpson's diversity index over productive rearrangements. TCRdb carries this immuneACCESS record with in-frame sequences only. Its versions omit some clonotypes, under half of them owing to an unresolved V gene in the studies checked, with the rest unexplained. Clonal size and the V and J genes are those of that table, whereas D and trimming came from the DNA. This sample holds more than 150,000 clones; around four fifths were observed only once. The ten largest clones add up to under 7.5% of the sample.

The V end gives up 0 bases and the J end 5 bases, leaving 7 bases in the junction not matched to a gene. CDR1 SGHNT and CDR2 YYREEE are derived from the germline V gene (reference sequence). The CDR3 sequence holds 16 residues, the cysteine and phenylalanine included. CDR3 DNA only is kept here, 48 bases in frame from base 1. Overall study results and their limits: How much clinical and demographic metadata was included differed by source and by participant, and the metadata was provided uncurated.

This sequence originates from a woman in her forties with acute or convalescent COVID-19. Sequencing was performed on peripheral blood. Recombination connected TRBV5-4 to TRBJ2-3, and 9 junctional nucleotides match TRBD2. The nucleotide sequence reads TGTGCCAGCAGCTTGGTTGCGGGGGGGCCCGGAGATACGCAGTATTTT. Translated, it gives CASSLVAGGPGDTQYF.